This TCR beta chain comes out of a study of early T cells in non-severe SARS-CoV-2 infection (TCRdb year 2021). Describing the broader study: TCR sequencing used bulk RNA from unsorted whole blood, so alpha and beta chains could not be paired. Study-level results and caveats: VDJdb matching was skewed toward anti-spike CD8 responses and likely underestimated virus-specific expansions by missing private and CD4 specificities.

This clonotype was seen ten or more times. The clone's antigen remains unknown. Nothing much larger sits one base from this clone, and base qualities are not available. Set within a cohort of healthcare workers in London, UK, this nested case-control study involved weekly PCR testing of nasopharyngeal swabs along with blood sampling. Healthcare workers were recruited between 23 and 31 March 2020, during the week of the UK lockdown, and were followed weekly for up to about 15 weeks. Libraries were built with 5' RACE. TCRdb lists the instrument as NextSeq 500. To correct for sequencing error and PCR bias, the TCR library protocol tagged individual cDNA molecules with unique molecular identifiers. Both TCR alpha and beta chains were sequenced, and tight co-correlation was observed between alpha and beta sequence abundances in each sample. As for the original processing: V gene, J gene and CDR3 annotation of TCR sequences was performed with Decombinator V4. TCRs were defined as expanded if a significant change between any two time points was detected under a Poisson model with p below 0.0001. Abundances of TCRs were expressed as counts per million after normalisation to the total number of TCRs sequenced in each sample. TRAV1-2 paired with TRAJ12, TRAJ20 or TRAJ33 defined MAIT TCRs, while TRAV10 paired with TRAJ18 defined iNKT TCRs. A search of VDJdb, accessed on 1 November 2021, was run for TCRs annotated to CMV, EBV and SARS-CoV-2, with TCRs annotated for multiple antigens excluded. TCRdb trimmed the raw reads at Q25, called clones with MiXCR and kept productive beta chains. Under each unique CDR3 protein, matching rows form one entry showing the most common genes and DNA. The V and J calls and clone size come from TCRdb's table, not from the authors' own analysis. This sample lists around 76,000 distinct CDR3 sequences; 12% were detected once. The ten largest clonotypes hold 3.5% to 4.5% of the sample.

Including the terminal cysteine and phenylalanine, the CDR3 comprises 16 residues. Only CDR3 DNA is held: 48 bases, read in frame from base 1. Clipping removes 1 base from V and 6 bases from J, with 8 as the unmatched junction base count. Via the germline V gene, CDR1 is MGHRA and CDR2 YSYEKL. The origin of this receptor is an adult who was a healthcare worker with PCR-confirmed SARS-CoV-2 infection or an uninfected control (not recorded which). Sequenced material: whole blood. The chain employs TRBV4-1 and TRBJ1-5; 8 junctional bases match TRBD1. The CDR3 region: CASSQVGGRGRQPQHF. The nucleotides read TGCGCCAGCAGCCAAGTAGGGGGCAGGGGGCGTCAGCCCCAGCATTTT.